The 6 T cell receptor beta chains below come from one sample, sequenced in a study of blood T cells in healthy people across ages. With a J-beta primer mix and a sample-barcoded 5' primer, a second PCR ran roughly 7 to 11 cycles. MiXCR, applied by TCRdb to the 5' RACE reads, yields one record per CDR3 protein. This table holds 950,000 to 1,200,000 distinct CDR3 sequences, 35% to 40% found once. Sequenced material: blood. Receptor source: a young man in good health.

This chain links TRBV5-1 with TRBJ1-6; D call uncertain. This CDR3 has 17 amino acids. Trimming cost V 0 bases and J 0 bases, with 10 bases left between them. Germline loops: CDR1 SGHRS, CDR2 YFSETQ. For the CDR3, the DNA is TGCGCCAGCAGCTTGGATGGCGTTAGCTCCTATAATTCACCCCTCCACTTT. Its translation is CASSLDGVSSYNSPLHF.

This clonotype was observed a handful of times. The chain uses TRBV6-1 and TRBJ1-1; a weak D match, TRBD1 (5 bases). This CDR3 is 14 amino acids long. V was clipped by 4 bases and J by 4 bases, with 13 bases between them. Germline values: CDR1 MNHNS, CDR2 SASEGT. CDR3 sequence (DNA): TGTGCCAGCAGTGCGGGACCTGGGGGCACTGAAGCTTTCTTT. Its translation is CASSAGPGGTEAFF.

The chain joins TRBV27 to TRBJ1-1; D is ambiguous. From germline, CDR1 is MNHEY and CDR2 SMNVEV (reference sequence). CDR3 length: 12 residues. The V end was cut by 6 bases, the J end by 4 bases, with 9 bases between. This chain's CDR3 is CASSNSGTEAFF. The CDR3, as DNA: TGTGCCAGCAGCAATAGTGGCACTGAAGCTTTCTTT.

Notes on this clonotype: At one end, the junction sequence differs from germline, possibly due to a read error. CDR3 sequence: CSARGAWDTEAFF. CDR3 DNA sequence: TGCAGTGCCAGAGGGGCATGGGACACTGAAGCTTTCTTT. The gene calls are TRBV20-1 and TRBJ1-1; weak D call: TRBD1 (5 bases). The germline V gene encodes CDR1 DFQATT and CDR2 SNEGSKA (reference sequence). The CDR3 totals 13 residues.

The chain uses TRBV3-1 and TRBJ2-1; weak D call: TRBD1 (6 bases). TRBJ2-7 matches the DNA end more closely, so the J call is doubtful. Germline assignment: CDR1 LGHDT and CDR2 YNNKEL (reference sequence). The CDR3 is 16 residues long. The CDR3 loop is CASRLVTGSSYNEQYF. The CDR3 nucleotides are TGTGCCAGCAGGCTCGTAACAGGGAGCTCCTACAATGAGCAGTACTTC.

This clonotype was recorded a few times. The chain carries TRBV6-5 and TRBJ2-3; no clear D gene. The CDR3 is 12 amino acids. Germline values: CDR1 MNHEY, CDR2 SVGAGI. V gave up 4 bases and J gave up 5 bases, with 7 bases separating them. The CDR3 DNA reads TGTGCCAGCAGTTCGAAGGTAGATACGCAGTATTTT. Translating gives CASSSKVDTQYF.